This entry lists 3 T cell receptor beta chains sequenced from one sample in a study of cytomegalovirus exposure and HLA in healthy donors. Primers included in the PCR were 60 Vbeta and 13 Jbeta primers. This table comes from immunoSEQ multiplex PCR, and its TCRdb copy is limited to in-frame clones, with some not included. The sample shows 150,000 to 180,000 clones, around 79% of them seen only once. The sequencing sample was made of PBMCs. These receptor sequences come from a young man in good health and CMV-seropositive.

V usage is TRBV4-3 and J usage is TRBJ2-3, with unresolved D. Germline V gene sequence: CDR1 LGHNA, CDR2 YSLEER. This CDR3 region has 14 residues. Trimming took 0 bases from V and 6 from J, leaving 10 bases between them. The CDR3 region is CASSQEGEADTQYF. DNA for the CDR3: TGCGCCAGCAGCCAAGAAGGCGAAGCGGATACGCAGTATTTT.

The chain carries TRBV18 and TRBJ1-5, with unresolved D. This CDR3 spans 13 amino acids. V was clipped by 4 bases and J by 1 base, with 5 bases between them. Germline V gene lookup returns CDR1 KGHSH and CDR2 LQKENI. The CDR3 bases are TGTGCCAGCTCACAACAGAGCAATCAGCCCCAGCATTTT. Translated, it gives CASSQQSNQPQHF.

The chain recombines TRBV6-6 with TRBJ2-7; the D gene is possibly TRBD2 (7 bases). Trimming took off 6 bases at V and 2 bases at J, with 17 bases between the two ends. The CDR3 runs to 15 residues. Germline V gene sequence: CDR1 MNHNY, CDR2 SVGAGI (reference sequence). The CDR3 DNA follows: TGTGCCAGCAGGACCGCGGCGGGGGCAGCCTACGAGCAGTACTTC. It specifies CASRTAAGAAYEQYF.